This T cell receptor beta chain was found in a study of identical twins. Overall study findings and caveats: There were fewer insertions in abundant cord blood beta clonotypes, but memory repertoires showed no such pattern. Zero-insertion analyses could be partly confounded by invariant MAIT and iNKT cells.

Germline CDR1 is GTSNPN and CDR2 is SVGIG (reference sequence). V shed 1 base and J shed 5 bases, with 14 bases lying between them. CDR3 length: 14 amino acids. TCRdb re-analysed the 5' RACE reads in MiXCR, keeping a single row per CDR3 protein. The table has 450,000 or so distinct CDR3 sequences, 14% seen once. Details on this clonotype: What it binds is not known.

This same sample was also taken into another study, of yellow fever vaccine responses in identical twins.

The V call is TRBV30, the J call TRBJ2-5, with a tentative D call TRBD1 (5 bases). Source material: CD4+ T cells sorted from blood. The sequence came from a woman under 30 in good health. CDR3 sequence: CAWSAGPLVETQYF. CDR3 coding DNA: TGTGCCTGGAGTGCAGGGCCCTTGGTTGAGACCCAGTACTTC.